This T cell receptor (beta chain) is from a study of vaccination effects on CD4 cells after COVID-19. The study's findings and limits: Recruitment yielded few convalescent patients, and the study had no early post-infection timepoints.

From germline, CDR1 is MNHEY and CDR2 SVGEGT. The CDR3 sequence is 19 residues long. J gave up 7 bases and V 5 bases, and 20 bases lay outside the gene matches. A word on this clone: The antigen remains unidentified.

In the ViraFEST assay, antigen-specific CD4+ clonotypes were identified by expansion after peptide-pool stimulation. Culture lasted over 9 days before CD4+ T cell isolation. In the vaccine recipients, nucleocapsid antibodies were negative and there was no prior SARS-CoV-2 infection. The culture medium for two million PBMC per well included about 9.2 IU/ml IL-2 and about 9.9 ug/ml peptides. Half-medium exchanges with IL-2 medium took place on days 3 and 7. The method was immunoSEQ multiplex PCR; TCRdb's version includes in-frame clones alone and lacks a portion of them. The sample yields around 23,000 clones, approximately 83% seen once.

The chain links TRBV6-2 or TRBV6-3 to TRBJ1-2; 12 bases agree with TRBD1. The specimen comprised CD4+ T cells from PBMCs cultured with HCoV-NL63 spike peptides, sampled before COVID-19 vaccination. This TCR derives from a human donor who received a COVID-19 vaccine. Here the CDR3 DNA reads TGTGCCAGCAGTGCCTACACCGGGACAGGGGGCCTGGGATACGGTGGCTACACCTTC. It yields the protein CASSAYTGTGGLGYGGYTF.